This paragraph reports one T cell receptor beta chain. Its antigen remains unknown. One heparinised draw, averaging roughly 0.12 L, was taken per donor. The sample belongs to a study of beta chain features in type 1 diabetes. Investigators reverse transcribed all isolated RNA, so they sequenced expressed TCRB transcripts. Generated by immunoSEQ multiplex PCR, the TCRdb table keeps only in-frame clones and is missing some. Of under 450,000 clones in the sample, more than 11% were seen once. Germline assignment: CDR1 MNHEY and CDR2 SVGAGI. The CDR3 runs 15 residues. J was trimmed by 2 bases and V by 8 bases; bases with no gene match: 7. Study conclusions and caveats: The naive, central memory and Treg TCRB repertoires of patients appeared to be more similar to one another than those of healthy donors.

This receptor was identified in a man younger than 40 in good health. The specimen sequenced was naive CD4+ T cells from blood. This chain connects TRBV6-5 to TRBJ2-7; TRBD2 matches at 12 bases. The CDR3 bases are TGTGCCAGCGGGGGGACTAGCGGGCGTCCCTACGAGCAGTACTTC. Protein: CASGGTSGRPYEQYF.